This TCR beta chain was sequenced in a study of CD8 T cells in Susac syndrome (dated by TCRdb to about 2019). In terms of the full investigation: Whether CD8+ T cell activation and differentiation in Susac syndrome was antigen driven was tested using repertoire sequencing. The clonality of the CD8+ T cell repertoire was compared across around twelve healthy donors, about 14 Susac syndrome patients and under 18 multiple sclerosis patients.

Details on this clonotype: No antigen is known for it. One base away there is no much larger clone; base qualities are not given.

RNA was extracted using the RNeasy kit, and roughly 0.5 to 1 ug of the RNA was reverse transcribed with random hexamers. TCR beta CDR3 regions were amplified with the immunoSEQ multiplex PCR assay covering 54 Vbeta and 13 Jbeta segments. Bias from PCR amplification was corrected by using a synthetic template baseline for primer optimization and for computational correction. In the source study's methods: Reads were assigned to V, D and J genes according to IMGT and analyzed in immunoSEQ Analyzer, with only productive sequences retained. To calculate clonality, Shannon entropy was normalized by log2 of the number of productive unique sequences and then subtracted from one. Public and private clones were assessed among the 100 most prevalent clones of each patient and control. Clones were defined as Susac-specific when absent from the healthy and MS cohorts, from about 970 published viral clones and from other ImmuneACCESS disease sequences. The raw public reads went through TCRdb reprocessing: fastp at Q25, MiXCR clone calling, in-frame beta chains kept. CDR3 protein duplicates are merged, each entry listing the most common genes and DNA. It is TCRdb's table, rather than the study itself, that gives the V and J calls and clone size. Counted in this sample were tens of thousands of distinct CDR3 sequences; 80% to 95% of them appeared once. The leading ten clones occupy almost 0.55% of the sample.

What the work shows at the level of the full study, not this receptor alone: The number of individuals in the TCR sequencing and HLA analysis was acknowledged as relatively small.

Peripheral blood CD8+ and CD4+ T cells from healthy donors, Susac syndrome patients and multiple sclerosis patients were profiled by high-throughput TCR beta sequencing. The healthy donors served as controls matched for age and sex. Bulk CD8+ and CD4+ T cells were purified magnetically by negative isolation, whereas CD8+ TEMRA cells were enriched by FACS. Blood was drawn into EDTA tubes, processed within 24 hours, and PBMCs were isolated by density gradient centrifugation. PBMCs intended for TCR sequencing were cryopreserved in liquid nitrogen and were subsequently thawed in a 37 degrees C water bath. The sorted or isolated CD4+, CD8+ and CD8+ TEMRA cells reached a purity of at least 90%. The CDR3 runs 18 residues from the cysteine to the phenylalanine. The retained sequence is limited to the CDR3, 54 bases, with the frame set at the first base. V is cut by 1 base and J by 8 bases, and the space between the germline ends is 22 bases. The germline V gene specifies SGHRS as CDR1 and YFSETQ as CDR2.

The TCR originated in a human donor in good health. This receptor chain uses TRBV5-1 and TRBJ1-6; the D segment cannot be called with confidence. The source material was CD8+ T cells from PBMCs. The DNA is TGCGCCAGCAGCTTGACGGGAACGGAAGGGTTTCGAGATTCACCCCTCCACTTT. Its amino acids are CASSLTGTEGFRDSPLHF.